This TCR beta chain emerged from a study of T-cell reconstitution after alpha-beta-depleted transplantation in children. TCRbeta library preparation incorporated unique molecular identifiers. TCRdb re-called the PCR reads with MiXCR, one entry per CDR3 protein. The sample includes around 440,000 distinct CDR3 sequences, about 10% of them seen just once. This clonotype was recorded at least ten times. The sequences come from PBMCs, collected before TCRalphabeta/CD19-depleted stem cell transplant. The clonotype originates from a child aged 2-15 years with inherited bone marrow failure, due to receive a stem cell transplant.

CDR3 protein: CASSLWASGAGELFF. As DNA, the CDR3 is TGTGCCAGCAGCCTATGGGCTAGCGGGGCCGGGGAGCTGTTTTTT. The V gene is TRBV14, the J gene TRBJ2-2; 9 bases are shared with TRBD2. J was trimmed by 6 bases and V by 4 bases; bases with no gene match: 6. The CDR3 extends over 15 amino acids. Germline V gene data show CDR1 as SGHDN and CDR2 as FVKESK.